The 31 T cell receptor beta chains reported below all come from one sample, sequenced in a study of beta chain features in type 1 diabetes. Every bit of the isolated RNA underwent reverse transcription, so sequencing read expressed TCRB transcripts. Assay: immunoSEQ multiplex PCR; the TCRdb copy retains only in-frame clones and omits some. Of some 100,000 clones listed, about two fifths are singletons. The sequencing input was stem cell memory CD4+ T cells from blood. These receptors all come from a woman younger than 35 in good health.

The CDR3 here is CAISESGVEQYF. The DNA of the CDR3 is TGTGCCATCAGTGAGTCCGGGGTCGAGCAGTACTTC. The gene calls are TRBV10-3 and TRBJ2-7; possibly TRBD2 for D (5 bases). V lost 0 bases and J lost 6, with 6 bases in between. The germline gives CDR1 ENHRY, CDR2 SYGVKD. The CDR3 totals 12 residues.

The chain has TRBV14 and TRBJ2-2, with 10 bases lining up with TRBD2. Per the germline V gene, CDR1 is SGHDN and CDR2 is FVKESK. V shed 3 bases, J shed 4 bases, and the junction held 8 bases outside the gene matches. This CDR3 is built from 17 residues. In DNA, the CDR3 is TGTGCCAGCAGCCAGGGACTAGCGCGGCGTAGCACCGGGGAGCTGTTTTTT. This encodes CASSQGLARRSTGELFF.

This chain uses TRBV27 with TRBJ2-1; the D gene is possibly TRBD1 (6 bases). The CDR3 is 13 amino acids. Germline CDR1 reads MNHEY; CDR2 reads SMNVEV (reference sequence). Trimming removed 6 bases at V and 6 bases at J, with 12 bases between. The CDR3 DNA reads as TGTGCCAGCAGGAAGGACAGAATCAATGAGCAGTTCTTC. This codes for CASRKDRINEQFF.

The rearrangement uses TRBV4-1 and TRBJ2-7; possible D gene TRBD1, 6 bases. CDR3 length: 17 residues. Germline loops: CDR1 MGHRA, CDR2 YSYEKL. V was trimmed by 4 bases and J by 2 bases, leaving 21 bases between them. CDR3: CASSRKTEDSPTYEQYF. CDR3 coding DNA: TGCGCCAGCAGCCGTAAGACCGAGGACAGTCCGACCTACGAGCAGTACTTC.

V and J are TRBV6-5 and TRBJ1-2, with D unresolved. V lost 1 base and J lost 8, with 14 bases in between. Germline CDR1 and CDR2: MNHEY and SVGAGI. This CDR3 has 14 residues. CDR3 residues: CASSYLTAVGGYTF. The CDR3 bases are TGTGCCAGCAGTTACTTGACCGCCGTGGGCGGCTACACCTTC.

This chain links TRBV9 with TRBJ2-1; 12 nucleotides match TRBD2. The junction had 6 bases not matched to a gene; V was cut back by 2 bases and J by 0 bases. The CDR3 covers 18 residues. The germline CDR1 and CDR2 sequences are SGDLS and YYNGEE. CDR3 residues: CASSVRLAGETSYNEQFF. The CDR3 nucleotides read TGTGCCAGCAGCGTCCGACTAGCGGGAGAAACCTCCTACAATGAGCAGTTCTTC.

This chain links TRBV7-8 with TRBJ2-1; D not resolved. V lost 5 bases to trimming and J lost 5 bases, with 4 bases between them. The CDR3 is 11 amino acids. Germline-derived CDR1 and CDR2 are SGHVS and FQNEAQ. CDR3 region: CASSLNNEQFF. The CDR3 DNA is TGTGCCAGCAGCCTTAACAATGAGCAGTTCTTC. The whole variable domain, filled in from reference TRBV7-8 and TRBJ2-1, reads GAGVSQSPRYKVAKRGQDVALRCDPISGHVSLFWYQQALGQGPEFLTYFQNEAQLDKSGLPSDRFFAERPEGSVSTLKIQRTQQEDSAVYLCASSLNNEQFFGPGTRLTVL.

This chain connects TRBV7-9 to TRBJ2-1, with 11 bases matching TRBD2. CDR1 is SEHNR, CDR2 FQNEAQ, per germline (reference sequence). V shed 2 bases, J shed 9 bases, and the junction held 3 bases outside the gene matches. CDR3 length: 14 residues. The CDR3: CASSLTSGSSEQFF. In nucleotides, the CDR3 is TGTGCCAGCAGCTTAACTAGCGGGAGCAGTGAGCAGTTCTTC.

This clone was found a few times. The chain carries TRBV19 and TRBJ2-1, with D perhaps matching TRBD2 (5 bases). This CDR3 comprises 15 residues. V was cut by 5 bases and J by 10 bases, with 21 bases left in between. CDR1 is LNHDA, CDR2 SQIVND, per germline (reference sequence). For the CDR3, the DNA is TGTGCCAGTAGTCCCCACCGTTCCCGGGGTCGCGAGCAGTTCTTC. Translated: CASSPHRSRGREQFF.

The sample holds a few counts of this clone. The gene calls are TRBV6-1 and TRBJ2-1, with D perhaps matching TRBD2 (5 bases). Germline V gives CDR1 MNHNS, CDR2 SASEGT. The CDR3 is 15 residues long. V shed 11 bases and J shed 8 bases, with 25 bases lying between them. The CDR3 DNA follows: TGTGCCGCCCGTATAAGGTCTCACAAGGGAGATGAGCAGTTCTTC. It is translated as CAARIRSHKGDEQFF.

The chain is built from TRBV18 and TRBJ2-7; D ambiguous. The germline CDR1 and CDR2 sequences are KGHSH and LQKENI. The CDR3 contains 15 residues. The V and J ends lost 3 bases and 0 bases respectively, with 12 bases between them. The CDR3: CASSPSSSISYEQYF. The CDR3 bases are TGTGCCAGCTCACCGTCGTCCAGTATCTCCTACGAGCAGTACTTC.

This clone turned up a few times. The rearrangement joins TRBV7-8 to TRBJ1-5; a weak D match, TRBD1 (6 bases). In germline, CDR1 is SGHVS, CDR2 FQNEAQ. The CDR3 contains 13 residues. V gave up 5 bases and J gave up 3 bases, with 8 bases separating them. For the CDR3, the DNA is TGTGCCAGCAGCGGGGGCTTCAATCAGCCCCAGCATTTT. Its protein is CASSGGFNQPQHF.

The chain carries TRBV28 and TRBJ2-3; D is uncertain. This CDR3 has 11 amino acids. Per germline, CDR1 MDHEN and CDR2 SYDVKM. The germline V and J ends were trimmed by 4 bases and 5 bases, with 4 bases remaining between them. The CDR3 sequence: CASSWRDTQYF. DNA of the CDR3: TGTGCCAGCAGTTGGAGAGATACGCAGTATTTT.

This rearrangement joins TRBV5-1 to TRBJ2-3; 7 bases map to TRBD2. V was clipped by 4 bases and J by 2 bases; unmatched bases: 7. The CDR3 runs 15 residues. Germline V CDR1 and CDR2: SGHRS, YFSETQ. In DNA, the CDR3 is TGCGCCAGCAGCCCAATAGCGGGTATCACAGATACGCAGTATTTT. Encoded protein: CASSPIAGITDTQYF. Looking up the rest from reference TRBV5-1 and TRBJ2-3 gives the full variable domain: KAGVTQTPRYLIKTRGQQVTLSCSPISGHRSVSWYQQTPGQGLQFLFEYFSETQRNKGNFPGRFSGRQFSNSRSEMNVSTLELGDSALYLCASSPIAGITDTQYFGPGTRLTVL.

In its sample, this clone was seen a few times. The chain joins TRBV15 to TRBJ2-1; TRBD1 matches 7 bases. The CDR3 length is 17 residues. The V segment lost 0 bases and the J segment 2 bases; nucleotides outside the gene matches: 7. Germline CDR1 LNHNV, CDR2 YYDKDF (reference sequence). CDR3 nucleotides: TGTGCCACCAGCAGAGAAACGACAGGGTTGACCTACAATGAGCAGTTCTTC. Amino acid sequence: CATSRETTGLTYNEQFF.

This clone was seen a few times. The gene calls are TRBV5-4 and TRBJ2-5, with 10 bases identical to TRBD2. CDR1 SGHNT and CDR2 YYREEE come from the germline V gene (reference sequence). This CDR3 contains 13 residues. The ends lost 4 bases at V and 5 bases at J; junction bases unmatched: 2. CDR3 sequence: CASSLAGVETQYF. CDR3 bases: TGTGCCAGCAGCCTAGCGGGAGTGGAGACCCAGTACTTC.

This chain uses TRBV7-9 with TRBJ2-7, with D hard to call. The CDR3 covers 11 residues. Germline V lookup: CDR1 SEHNR, CDR2 FQNEAQ (reference sequence). V was cut by 8 bases and J by 0 bases, with 5 bases left in between. The CDR3 DNA is TGTGCCAGCGAGGACTCCTACGAGCAGTACTTC. It encodes CASEDSYEQYF.

The chain carries TRBV11-3 and TRBJ2-5; 10 bases are shared with TRBD2. From germline, CDR1 is SGHNT and CDR2 YENEEA. There are 16 residues in the CDR3. V was clipped by 5 bases and J by 4 bases; unmatched bases: 10. The CDR3 DNA reads as TGTGCCAGCAGCCCTTCCGCTAGCGGGAGCCGAGAGACCCAGTACTTC. This translates into CASSPSASGSRETQYF.

The rearrangement links TRBV6-4 to TRBJ1-2, with a possible D match to TRBD1 (5 bases). Trimming took 0 bases from V and 4 from J, leaving 15 bases between them. The CDR3 sequence is 16 residues long. Germline values: CDR1 MRHNA, CDR2 SNTAGT. The CDR3 sequence: CASSDSWAGPTYGYTF. In DNA form, the CDR3 reads TGTGCCAGCAGTGACTCTTGGGCAGGGCCTACCTATGGCTACACCTTC.

The CDR3: CASSPPPRGYEQYF. The DNA for the CDR3 is TGTGCCAGCAGCCCACCCCCACGGGGTTACGAGCAGTACTTC. The J gene is TRBJ2-7, the V gene TRBV7-2, with D perhaps matching TRBD2 (5 bases). The CDR3 sequence is 14 residues long. The germline gives CDR1 SGHTA, CDR2 FQGNSA. V lost 5 bases to trimming and J lost 4 bases, with 15 bases between them. Combining the CDR3 with reference TRBV7-2 and TRBJ2-7 gives the whole variable domain GAGVSQSPSNKVTEKGKDVELRCDPISGHTALYWYRQSLGQGLEFLIYFQGNSAPDKSGLPSDRFSAERTGGSVSTLTIQRTQQEDSAVYLCASSPPPRGYEQYFGPGTRLTVT.

The chain links TRBV30 to TRBJ2-7, with 8 bases identical to TRBD1. V lost 3 bases, J lost 2 bases, and 9 bases stayed unmatched. Per germline, CDR1 GTSNPN and CDR2 SVGIG (reference sequence). CDR3 length: 15 amino acids. The CDR3 here is CAWSPGGPRAYEQYF. The CDR3, as DNA: TGTGCCTGGAGCCCAGGGGGCCCCCGCGCCTACGAGCAGTACTTC.

This clone was counted a single time. The genes are TRBV28 and TRBJ2-3; TRBD2 is a possible D gene (6 bases). This CDR3 contains 15 residues. The germline CDR1 and CDR2 sequences are MDHEN and SYDVKM. The germline V and J ends were trimmed by 4 bases and 4 bases, with 15 bases remaining between them. The CDR3 loop is CASSSETRWADTQYF. CDR3 nucleotides: TGTGCCAGCAGTTCCGAGACTAGGTGGGCAGATACGCAGTATTTT.

Comment on this clone: The junction shows a germline mismatch at one end, possibly a read error. This chain uses TRBV29-1 with TRBJ1-2; TRBD1 matches at 9 bases. Germline values: CDR1 SQVTM, CDR2 ANQGSEA. The CDR3 has 13 residues. For the CDR3, the DNA is TGCAGCGTCGAAAGCCTCGGACAGGGGCTTATCATCTTC. It encodes CSVESLGQGLIIF.

There are a few counts of this clone. The chain carries TRBV11-2 and TRBJ1-5; no definite D call. This CDR3 region has 12 residues. V shed 3 bases and J shed 4 bases, with 4 bases lying between them. CDR1 SGHAT and CDR2 FQNNGV come from the germline V gene. Written as DNA, the CDR3 is TGTGCCAGCAGCTTCAGGAATCAGCCCCAGCATTTT. Its protein product is CASSFRNQPQHF.

The V call is TRBV4-2, the J call TRBJ2-5, with TRBD1 as a possible D gene (5 bases). The CDR3 covers 14 residues. With 4 bases removed from V and 3 bases from J, the gap between germline ends came to 12 bases. Germline-derived CDR1 and CDR2 are LGHNA and YNFKEQ. In nucleotides, the CDR3 is TGTGCCAGCAGCCTCCAGGGTCATGAAGAGACCCAGTACTTC. This encodes CASSLQGHEETQYF.

This sequence joins TRBV28 and TRBJ2-5; TRBD1 agrees at 7 bases. Germline V gene sequence: CDR1 MDHEN, CDR2 SYDVKM. This CDR3 is built from 14 residues. Germline trimming cut 6 bases from V and 4 bases from J; bases unmatched to any gene: 8. The CDR3 reads CASRVITGAETQYF. In DNA form, the CDR3 reads TGTGCCAGCAGGGTCATCACAGGGGCAGAGACCCAGTACTTC. The whole variable domain, remainder taken from reference TRBV28 and TRBJ2-5, is DVKVTQSSRYLVKRTGEKVFLECVQDMDHENMFWYRQDPGLGLRLIYFSYDVKMKEKGDIPEGYSVSREKKERFSLILESASTNQTSMYLCASRVITGAETQYFGPGTRLLVL.

The chain uses TRBV10-3 and TRBJ2-2, with no clear D. CDR3 length equals 13 residues. Germline assignment: CDR1 ENHRY and CDR2 SYGVKD. Trimming left V 7 bases short and J 8 bases short, with 14 bases between. The CDR3 DNA reads as TGTGCCATCATGCGGCAGTCAGCTGGGGAGCTGTTTTTT. It translates to CAIMRQSAGELFF.

The rearrangement uses TRBV28 and TRBJ2-2; 8 bases agree with TRBD2. CDR3 length: 15 residues. V lost 7 bases to trimming and J lost 7 bases; unmatched junction nucleotides: 11. Germline CDR1 reads MDHEN; CDR2 reads SYDVKM. The CDR3 reads CASKPGTSLFGELFF. For the CDR3, the DNA is TGTGCCAGCAAACCCGGGACTAGTCTGTTCGGGGAGCTGTTTTTT.

This clone has a handful of counts. The chain couples TRBV28 to TRBJ1-3; no definite D call. The germline CDR1 and CDR2 sequences are MDHEN and SYDVKM. V was pared by 3 bases and J by 5 bases, with 2 bases between. The CDR3 totals 11 residues. The CDR3 sequence: CASSFRNTIYF. CDR3 in DNA: TGTGCCAGCAGTTTCAGAAACACCATATATTTT.

This clone was observed many times. The chain recombines TRBV4-3 with TRBJ2-4; no reliable D call. Per germline, CDR1 LGHNA and CDR2 YSLEER. The CDR3 spans 13 residues. V was clipped by 0 bases and J by 8 bases, with 8 bases between them. CDR3 in DNA: TGCGCCAGCAGCCAAGAGCGTCCGGACATTCAGTACTTC. This sequence encodes CASSQERPDIQYF.

The chain has TRBV7-8 and TRBJ2-7; D remains ambiguous. Trimming cost V 4 bases and J 3 bases, with 7 bases left between them. The germline V gene encodes CDR1 SGHVS and CDR2 FQNEAQ. The CDR3 is 12 residues long. The CDR3 DNA follows: TGTGCCAGCAGCTCCCTAGACTACGAGCAGTACTTC. Protein sequence: CASSSLDYEQYF.